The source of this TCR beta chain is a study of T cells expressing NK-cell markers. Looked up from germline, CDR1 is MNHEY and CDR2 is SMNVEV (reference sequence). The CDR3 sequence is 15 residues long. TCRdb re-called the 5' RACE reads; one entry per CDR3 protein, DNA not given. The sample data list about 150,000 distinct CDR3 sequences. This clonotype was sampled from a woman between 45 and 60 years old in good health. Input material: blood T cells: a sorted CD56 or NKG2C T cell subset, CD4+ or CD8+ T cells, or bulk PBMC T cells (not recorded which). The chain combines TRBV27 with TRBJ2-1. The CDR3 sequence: CASSHSVGSYNEQFF.